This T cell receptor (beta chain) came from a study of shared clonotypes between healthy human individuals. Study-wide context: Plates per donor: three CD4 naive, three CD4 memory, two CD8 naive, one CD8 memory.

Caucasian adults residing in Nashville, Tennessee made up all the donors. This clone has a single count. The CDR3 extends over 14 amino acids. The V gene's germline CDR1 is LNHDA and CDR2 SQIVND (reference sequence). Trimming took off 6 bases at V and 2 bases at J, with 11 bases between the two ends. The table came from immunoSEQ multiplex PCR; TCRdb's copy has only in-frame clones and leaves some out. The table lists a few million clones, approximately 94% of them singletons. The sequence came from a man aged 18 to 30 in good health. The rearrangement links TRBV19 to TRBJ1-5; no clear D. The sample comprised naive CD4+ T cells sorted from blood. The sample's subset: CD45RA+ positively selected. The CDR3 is CASSQLQGNQPQHF. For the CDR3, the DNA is TGTGCCAGTAGCCAACTCCAGGGCAATCAGCCCCAGCATTTT.